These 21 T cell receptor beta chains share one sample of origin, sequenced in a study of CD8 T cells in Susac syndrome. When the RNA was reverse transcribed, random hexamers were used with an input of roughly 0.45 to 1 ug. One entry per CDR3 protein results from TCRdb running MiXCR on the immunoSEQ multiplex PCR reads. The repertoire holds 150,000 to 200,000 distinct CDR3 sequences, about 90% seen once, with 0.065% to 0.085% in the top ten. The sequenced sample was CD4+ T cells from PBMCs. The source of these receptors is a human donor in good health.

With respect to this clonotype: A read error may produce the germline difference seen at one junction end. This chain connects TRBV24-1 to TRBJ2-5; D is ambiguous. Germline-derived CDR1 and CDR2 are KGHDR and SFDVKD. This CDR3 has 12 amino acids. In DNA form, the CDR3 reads TGTGCCACCAGTGATTCCTCAGAGGCCCAGTACTTC. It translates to CATSDSSEAQYF.

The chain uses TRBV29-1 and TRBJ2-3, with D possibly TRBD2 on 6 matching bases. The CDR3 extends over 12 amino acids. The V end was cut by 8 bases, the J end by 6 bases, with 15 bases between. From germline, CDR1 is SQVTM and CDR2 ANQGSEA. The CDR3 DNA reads TGCAGCCCGACGGGGGTCCACGATACGCAGTATTTT. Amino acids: CSPTGVHDTQYF.

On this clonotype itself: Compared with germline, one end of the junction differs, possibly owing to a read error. The CDR3 DNA reads as TGCGCCAGCAACCCCGGGACTAGCGGGAGTGATGAGCAGTTTTTC. It specifies CASNPGTSGSDEQFF. This chain uses TRBV10-2 with TRBJ2-1; TRBD2 aligns across 14 bases. The CDR3 is made up of 15 amino acids. Per the germline V gene, CDR1 is WSHSY and CDR2 is SAAADI.

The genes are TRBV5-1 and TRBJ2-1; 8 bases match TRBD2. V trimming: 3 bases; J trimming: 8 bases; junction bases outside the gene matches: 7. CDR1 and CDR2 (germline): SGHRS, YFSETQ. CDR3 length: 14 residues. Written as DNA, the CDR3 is TGCGCCAGCAGCTCCCTGGCGGGAGGCGATGAGCAGTTCTTC. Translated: CASSSLAGGDEQFF.

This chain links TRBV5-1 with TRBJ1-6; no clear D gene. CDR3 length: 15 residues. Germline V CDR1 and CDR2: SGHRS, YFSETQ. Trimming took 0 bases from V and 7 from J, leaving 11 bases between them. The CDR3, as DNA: TGCGCCAGCAGCTTGGTCGGGGTTGGGAATTCACCCCTCCACTTT. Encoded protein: CASSLVGVGNSPLHF. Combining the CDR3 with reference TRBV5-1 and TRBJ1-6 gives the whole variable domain KAGVTQTPRYLIKTRGQQVTLSCSPISGHRSVSWYQQTPGQGLQFLFEYFSETQRNKGNFPGRFSGRQFSNSRSEMNVSTLELGDSALYLCASSLVGVGNSPLHFGNGTRLTVT.

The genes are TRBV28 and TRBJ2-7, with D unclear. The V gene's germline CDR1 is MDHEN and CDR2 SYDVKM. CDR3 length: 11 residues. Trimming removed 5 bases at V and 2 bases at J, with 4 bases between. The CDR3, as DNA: TGTGCCAGCAGTACCCCCTACGAGCAGTACTTC. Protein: CASSTPYEQYF.

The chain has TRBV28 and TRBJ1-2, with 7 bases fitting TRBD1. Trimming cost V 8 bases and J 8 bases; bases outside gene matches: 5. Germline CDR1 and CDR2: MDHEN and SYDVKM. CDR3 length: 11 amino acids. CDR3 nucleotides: TGTGCCAGCCGTGAACAGGGGGGCTACACCTTC. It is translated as CASREQGGYTF.

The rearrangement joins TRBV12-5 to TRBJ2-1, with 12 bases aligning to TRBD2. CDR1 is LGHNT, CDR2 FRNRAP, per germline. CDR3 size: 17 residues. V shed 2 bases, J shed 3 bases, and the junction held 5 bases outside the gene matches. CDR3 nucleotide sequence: TGTGCTAGTGGTTTGATTCGGACTAGCGGGGTCTACAATGAGCAGTTCTTC. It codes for CASGLIRTSGVYNEQFF.

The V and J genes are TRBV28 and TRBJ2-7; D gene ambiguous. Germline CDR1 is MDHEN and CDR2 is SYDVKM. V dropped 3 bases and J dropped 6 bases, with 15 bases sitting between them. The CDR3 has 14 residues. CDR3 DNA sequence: TGTGCCAGCAGTTTTCAGCCCCCGCGGCTCGAGCAGTACTTC. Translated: CASSFQPPRLEQYF. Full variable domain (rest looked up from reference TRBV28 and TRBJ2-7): DVKVTQSSRYLVKRTGEKVFLECVQDMDHENMFWYRQDPGLGLRLIYFSYDVKMKEKGDIPEGYSVSREKKERFSLILESASTNQTSMYLCASSFQPPRLEQYFGPGTRLTVT.

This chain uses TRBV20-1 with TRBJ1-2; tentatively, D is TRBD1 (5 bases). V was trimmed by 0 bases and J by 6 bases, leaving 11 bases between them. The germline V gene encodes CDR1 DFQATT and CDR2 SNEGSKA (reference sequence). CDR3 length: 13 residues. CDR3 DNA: TGCAGTGCTAGAGATGGGGGGACTGATGGCTACACCTTC. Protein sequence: CSARDGGTDGYTF.

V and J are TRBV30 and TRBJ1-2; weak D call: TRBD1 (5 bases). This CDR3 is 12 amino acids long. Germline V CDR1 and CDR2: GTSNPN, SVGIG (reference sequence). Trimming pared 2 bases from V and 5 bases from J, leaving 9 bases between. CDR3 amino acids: CAWSRTFYGYTF. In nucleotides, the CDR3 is TGTGCCTGGAGTAGGACATTTTATGGCTACACCTTC.

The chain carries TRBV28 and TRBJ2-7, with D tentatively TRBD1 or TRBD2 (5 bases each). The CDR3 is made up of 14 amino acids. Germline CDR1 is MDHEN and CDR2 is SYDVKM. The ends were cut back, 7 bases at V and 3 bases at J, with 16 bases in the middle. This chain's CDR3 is CASKTRPGSYEQYF. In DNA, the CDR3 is TGTGCCAGCAAGACCCGACCAGGGAGCTACGAGCAGTACTTC.

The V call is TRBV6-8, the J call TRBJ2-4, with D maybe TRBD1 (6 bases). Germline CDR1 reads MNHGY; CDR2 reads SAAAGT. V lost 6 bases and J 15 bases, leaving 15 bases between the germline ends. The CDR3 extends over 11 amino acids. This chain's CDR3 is CASRVQGLGYF. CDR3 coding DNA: TGTGCCAGCAGAGTACAGGGCCTCGGGTACTTC.

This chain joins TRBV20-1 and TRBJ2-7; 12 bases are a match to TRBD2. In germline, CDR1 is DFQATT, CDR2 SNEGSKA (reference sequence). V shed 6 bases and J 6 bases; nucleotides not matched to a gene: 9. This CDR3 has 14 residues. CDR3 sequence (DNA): TGCAGTGCCTCCCGGACTAGCGGGACAGGCGAGCAGTACTTC. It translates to CSASRTSGTGEQYF.

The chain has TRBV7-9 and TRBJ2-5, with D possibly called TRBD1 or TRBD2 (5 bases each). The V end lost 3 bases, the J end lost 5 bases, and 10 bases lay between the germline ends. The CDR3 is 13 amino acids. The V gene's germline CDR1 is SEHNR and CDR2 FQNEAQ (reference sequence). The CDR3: CASSFRWGETQYF. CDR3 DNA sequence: TGTGCCAGCAGCTTTAGATGGGGGGAGACCCAGTACTTC.

The CDR3 DNA reads as TGCAGCGTTATCAGCTCTGGGGCCAACGTCCTGACTTTC. Protein: CSVISSGANVLTF. The rearrangement joins TRBV29-1 to TRBJ2-6, with D uncertain. CDR3 length: 13 amino acids. Trimming cost V 5 bases and J 0 bases, with 5 bases left between them. Per the germline V gene, CDR1 is SQVTM and CDR2 is ANQGSEA.

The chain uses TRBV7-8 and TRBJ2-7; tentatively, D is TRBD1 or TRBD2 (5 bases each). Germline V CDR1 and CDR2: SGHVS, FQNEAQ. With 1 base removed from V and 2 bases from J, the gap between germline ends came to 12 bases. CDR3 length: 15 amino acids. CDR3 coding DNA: TGTGCCAGCAGCTTAGAGTTAGGGACCACCTACGAGCAGTACTTC. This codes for CASSLELGTTYEQYF.

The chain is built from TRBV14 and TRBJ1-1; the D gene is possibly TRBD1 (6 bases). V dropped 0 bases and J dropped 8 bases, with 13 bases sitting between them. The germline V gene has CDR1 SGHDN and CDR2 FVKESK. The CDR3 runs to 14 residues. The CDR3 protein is CASSQDLRTAEAFF. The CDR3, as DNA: TGTGCCAGCAGCCAAGATCTCAGGACAGCAGAAGCTTTCTTT. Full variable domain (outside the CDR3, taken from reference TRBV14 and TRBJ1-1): EAGVTQFPSHSVIEKGQTVTLRCDPISGHDNLYWYRRVMGKEIKFLLHFVKESKQDESGMPNNRFLAERTGGTYSTLKVQPAELEDSGVYFCASSQDLRTAEAFFGQGTRLTVV.

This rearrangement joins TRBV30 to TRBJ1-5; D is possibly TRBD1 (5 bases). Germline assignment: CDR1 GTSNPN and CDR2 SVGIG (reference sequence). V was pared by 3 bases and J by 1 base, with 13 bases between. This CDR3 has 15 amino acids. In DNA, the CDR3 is TGTGCCTGGAGCGGGGGAGGGGCCAGCAATCAGCCCCAGCATTTT. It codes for CAWSGGGASNQPQHF.

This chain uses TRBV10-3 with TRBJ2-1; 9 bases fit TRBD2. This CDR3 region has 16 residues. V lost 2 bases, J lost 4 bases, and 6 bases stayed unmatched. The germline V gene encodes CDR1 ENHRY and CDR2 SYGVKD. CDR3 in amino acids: CAISEEKRGAYNEQFF. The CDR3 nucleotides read TGTGCCATCAGTGAGGAAAAGCGGGGGGCTTACAATGAGCAGTTCTTC.

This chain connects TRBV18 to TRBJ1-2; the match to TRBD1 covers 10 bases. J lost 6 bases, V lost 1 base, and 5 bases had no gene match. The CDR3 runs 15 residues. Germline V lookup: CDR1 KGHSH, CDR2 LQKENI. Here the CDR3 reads CASSPLRDRGDGYTF. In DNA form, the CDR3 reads TGTGCCAGCTCACCACTCCGGGACAGGGGCGATGGCTACACCTTC. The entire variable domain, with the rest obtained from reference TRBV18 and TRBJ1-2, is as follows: NAGVMQNPRHLVRRRGQEARLRCSPMKGHSHVYWYRQLPEEGLKFMVYLQKENIIDESGMPKERFSAEFPKEGPSILRIQQVVRGDSAAYFCASSPLRDRGDGYTFGSGTRLTVV.